The clone carrying this TCR beta chain was recorded a few times. Its specificity is not known. The germline gives CDR1 SNHLY, CDR2 FYNNEI. With 2 bases clipped from V and 7 bases from J, the junction kept 10 bases outside the gene matches. The CDR3 is made up of 15 amino acids. The data stem from a study of post-analysis software for immune sequencing data. Whole-study findings and limits: Elevated frequency relative to controls characterized a handful of TRBV segments in patients, TRBV5-6, TRBV5-1 and TRBV20-1 among them. Those samples that were prepared in the same batch co-clustered strongly by F measure. Significantly decreased normalized Chao1 diversity was recorded for multiple sclerosis patients relative to controls.

The TCR beta cDNA libraries contained unique molecular identifiers. When about 0.85 to 11 million T cells were used, they gave some 520,000 cDNA molecules. MiXCR was run by TCRdb on the PCR reads, yielding one entry per CDR3 protein. Altogether approximately 690,000 distinct CDR3 sequences are present, around 60% being singletons, with the ten largest covering 10% to 12%. Sequencing was carried out using blood. This rearrangement joins TRBV2 to TRBJ2-7; 8 bases map to TRBD1. This TCR was sampled from a girl aged 2 to 10 with multiple sclerosis. This CDR3 reads CASSEQGALNGEQYF. The CDR3, as DNA: TGTGCCAGCAGTGAACAGGGGGCTCTAAATGGAGAGCAGTACTTC.